A single sample is the source of the 29 T cell receptor beta chains below, sequenced in a study of blood T cell repertoires in COVID-19. The method was immunoSEQ multiplex PCR; TCRdb's version includes in-frame clones alone and lacks a portion of them. In the table there are some 220,000 clones, 86% of which are singletons. The sample taken for sequencing was PBMCs or T cells enriched from blood (not recorded which). The origin of the receptors is a woman aged 50 to 60 in a cohort exposed to, infected with or recovered from COVID-19 (not recorded which).

The chain couples TRBV11-2 to TRBJ1-5; TRBD1 aligns across 8 bases. CDR3 length equals 16 residues. The germline CDR1 and CDR2 sequences are SGHAT and FQNNGV. With 1 base clipped from V and 5 bases from J, the junction kept 7 bases outside the gene matches. For the CDR3, the DNA is TGTGCCAGCAGCTTAGGCATCGACAGGGGATATCAGCCCCAGCATTTT. Translating gives CASSLGIDRGYQPQHF.

V and J are TRBV24-1 and TRBJ1-5; a weak D match, TRBD1 (5 bases). The germline gives CDR1 KGHDR, CDR2 SFDVKD. The CDR3 contains 17 residues. Trimming took 4 bases from V and 6 from J, leaving 21 bases between them. Written as DNA, the CDR3 is TGTGCCACCAGTGAGCCCATCTACGGGAGGGGTGGTCAGCCCCAGCATTTT. Protein product: CATSEPIYGRGGQPQHF.

This clone was seen more than once but under ten times. The chain employs TRBV27 and TRBJ1-4; D call uncertain. There are 16 residues in the CDR3. With 5 bases removed from V and 0 bases from J, the gap between germline ends came to 13 bases. The germline CDR1 and CDR2 sequences are MNHEY and SMNVEV (reference sequence). The CDR3 coding sequence is TGTGCCAGCAGTCAAACCCCCGGGGCAACTAATGAAAAACTGTTTTTT. Encoded protein: CASSQTPGATNEKLFF.

This clone came up once. The CDR3 bases are TGTGCCAGCAGCTCGACGGGAGATGTGGTGAGGGCCGGGGAGCTGTTTTTT. Protein sequence: CASSSTGDVVRAGELFF. The V call is TRBV7-2, the J call TRBJ2-2; D perhaps matches TRBD2 (6 bases). The CDR3 has 17 amino acids. CDR1 is SGHTA, CDR2 FQGNSA, per germline. Trimming took 4 bases from V and 6 from J, leaving 21 bases between them.

The chain recombines TRBV7-8 with TRBJ2-3, with TRBD2 as a possible D gene (6 bases). The germline V and J ends were trimmed by 1 base and 3 bases, with 8 bases remaining between them. The CDR3 contains 14 residues. Germline lookup yields CDR1 SGHVS and CDR2 FQNEAQ. CDR3 in amino acids: CASSLGRGTDTQYF. The CDR3, as DNA: TGTGCCAGCAGCTTAGGGCGGGGAACAGATACGCAGTATTTT. Full variable domain (outside the CDR3, taken from reference TRBV7-8 and TRBJ2-3): GAGVSQSPRYKVAKRGQDVALRCDPISGHVSLFWYQQALGQGPEFLTYFQNEAQLDKSGLPSDRFFAERPEGSVSTLKIQRTQQEDSAVYLCASSLGRGTDTQYFGPGTRLTVL.

This rearrangement joins TRBV2 to TRBJ2-1; tentatively, D is TRBD1 (6 bases). V lost 4 bases, J lost 6 bases, and 16 bases lay in between. Looked up from germline, CDR1 is SNHLY and CDR2 is FYNNEI. The CDR3 runs to 15 residues. The CDR3 sequence: CASSGGRARGNEQFF. CDR3 DNA sequence: TGTGCCAGCAGTGGAGGACGGGCCAGGGGCAATGAGCAGTTCTTC.

V gene TRBV11-3 combines with J gene TRBJ1-1, with a tentative D call TRBD1 (6 bases). The CDR3 is 14 residues long. Between the trimmed V and J ends, which lost 5 bases and 5 bases, there was a span of 15 bases. Germline V lookup: CDR1 SGHNT, CDR2 YENEEA. DNA of the CDR3: TGTGCCAGCAGCCCCCAGGGGAGTGGGACTGAAGCTTTCTTT. It codes for CASSPQGSGTEAFF. Based on the CDR3 plus reference TRBV11-3 and TRBJ1-1, the full variable domain is EAGVVQSPRYKIIEKKQPVAFWCNPISGHNTLYWYLQNLGQGPELLIRYENEEAVDDSQLPKDRFSAERLKGVDSTLKIQPAELGDSAVYLCASSPQGSGTEAFFGQGTRLTVV.

In DNA, the CDR3 is TGTGCCAGCAGCGACCTCGGACAGGGGGCGTCTCAGCCCCAGCATTTT. It yields the protein CASSDLGQGASQPQHF. The rearrangement joins TRBV2 to TRBJ1-5; TRBD1 agrees at 11 bases. The CDR3 consists of 16 residues. Germline trimming cut 6 bases from V and 6 bases from J; bases unmatched to any gene: 10. Germline V gene data show CDR1 as SNHLY and CDR2 as FYNNEI.

The V call is TRBV9, the J call TRBJ2-2; TRBD1 might be the D (6 bases). Trimming pared 4 bases from V and 7 bases from J, leaving 14 bases between. This CDR3 region has 14 residues. CDR1 SGDLS and CDR2 YYNGEE come from the germline V gene. CDR3 sequence (DNA): TGTGCCAGCAGCATAAGGGGGTCTAGCGGGGAGCTGTTTTTT. Residues: CASSIRGSSGELFF.

This chain joins TRBV18 and TRBJ2-3; D is perhaps TRBD1 (6 bases). Germline lookup yields CDR1 KGHSH and CDR2 LQKENI. The germline V and J ends were trimmed by 4 bases and 6 bases, with 8 bases remaining between them. The CDR3 spans 12 residues. The CDR3 reads CASSLTGDTQYF. CDR3 coding DNA: TGTGCCAGCTCACTGACAGGCGATACGCAGTATTTT.

The V and J genes are TRBV5-6 and TRBJ2-1; weak D call: TRBD1 (5 bases). Trimming shortened V by 3 bases and J by 4 bases, and 11 bases separated the two germline ends. The CDR3 has 14 residues. Germline CDR1 SGHDT, CDR2 YYEEEE. CDR3 in DNA: TGTGCCAGCAGCTCTAATTACAGGTACAATGAGCAGTTCTTC. Translated, it gives CASSSNYRYNEQFF. The full variable domain, in which reference TRBV5-6 and TRBJ2-1 provide the parts outside the CDR3, is DAGVTQSPTHLIKTRGQQVTLRCSPKSGHDTVSWYQQALGQGPQFIFQYYEEEERQRGNFPDRFSGHQFPNYSSELNVNALLLGDSALYLCASSSNYRYNEQFFGPGTRLTVL.

V is TRBV2 and J is TRBJ2-5, with 9 bases lining up with TRBD1. Germline CDR1 SNHLY, CDR2 FYNNEI. The CDR3 runs 15 residues. With V trimmed by 7 bases and J by 4 bases, 10 bases remained unmatched. CDR3 residues: CASTNDRGILETQYF. The CDR3 coding sequence is TGTGCCAGCACAAACGACAGGGGGATCTTAGAGACCCAGTACTTC.

This clone was seen only a few times. The rearrangement links TRBV6-5 to TRBJ1-3; tentatively, D is TRBD1 (5 bases). From germline, CDR1 is MNHEY and CDR2 SVGAGI. V was trimmed by 5 bases and J by 0 bases, leaving 11 bases between them. The CDR3 is made up of 15 amino acids. CDR3 amino acids: CASSHRRPSGNTIYF. As DNA, the CDR3 is TGTGCCAGCAGTCACAGGCGCCCCTCTGGAAACACCATATATTTT.

The genes are TRBV5-1 and TRBJ1-6, with a tentative D call TRBD1 (6 bases). Between the trimmed V and J ends, which lost 0 bases and 9 bases, there was a span of 16 bases. Germline CDR1 reads SGHRS; CDR2 reads YFSETQ. This CDR3 contains 16 residues. CDR3 bases: TGCGCCAGCAGCTTGGGGGCAGGGGTTATAGGTTCACCCCTCCACTTT. Translating it yields CASSLGAGVIGSPLHF.

This clone came up once. The chain carries TRBV6-1 and TRBJ2-7; D is undetermined. Germline CDR1 and CDR2: MNHNS and SASEGT. Trimming took off 2 bases at V and 1 base at J, with 9 bases between the two ends. The CDR3 spans 14 residues. CDR3 DNA sequence: TGTGCCAGCAGTGAAAACACCAGTTCCTACGAGCAGTACTTC. Translation gives CASSENTSSYEQYF.

The chain couples TRBV12-3 or TRBV12-4 to TRBJ2-3; no clear D. V gave up 3 bases and J gave up 2 bases, with 6 bases separating them. The CDR3 spans 13 residues. The CDR3 loop is CASSFSATDTQYF. Here the CDR3 DNA reads TGTGCCAGCAGTTTCAGCGCCACAGATACGCAGTATTTT.

This chain joins TRBV11-2 and TRBJ2-7; D remains unclear. Germline values: CDR1 SGHAT, CDR2 FQNNGV. The V and J ends lost 5 bases and 4 bases respectively, with 12 bases between them. The CDR3 totals 13 residues. In nucleotides, the CDR3 is TGTGCCAGCAGCCGCCCCTCGGTGTACGAGCAGTACTTC. It translates to CASSRPSVYEQYF.

The V and J genes are TRBV9 and TRBJ1-2; D may be TRBD1 (6 bases). The CDR3 contains 17 residues. Germline lookup yields CDR1 SGDLS and CDR2 YYNGEE. Trimming took off 2 bases at V and 4 bases at J, with 21 bases between the two ends. Here the CDR3 DNA reads TGTGCCAGCAGCGTCGACCCGGGACACCGTCTTGGCTATGGCTACACCTTC. Amino acid sequence: CASSVDPGHRLGYGYTF.

This chain joins TRBV5-1 and TRBJ1-6; 9 positions match TRBD1. V dropped 1 base and J dropped 8; count of bases not matched to a gene: 7. The CDR3 totals 16 residues. CDR1 is SGHRS and CDR2 is YFSETQ in the germline V gene. The CDR3 sequence: CASSLTRTGADSPLHF. CDR3 nucleotide sequence: TGCGCCAGCAGCTTGACTCGGACAGGGGCGGATTCACCCCTCCACTTT.

The V and J genes are TRBV9 and TRBJ1-2; D perhaps matches TRBD1 (6 bases). V dropped 7 bases and J dropped 6 bases, with 16 bases sitting between them. CDR3 length: 13 residues. Germline CDR1 reads SGDLS; CDR2 reads YYNGEE. The CDR3 here is CASLIGQLNGYTF. The CDR3 nucleotides are TGTGCCAGCTTGATAGGACAGCTCAATGGCTACACCTTC.

V usage is TRBV19 and J usage is TRBJ2-7, with 7 nucleotides matching TRBD1. V lost 2 bases, J lost 2 bases, and 9 bases stayed unmatched. The CDR3 covers 16 residues. The germline V gene encodes CDR1 LNHDA and CDR2 SQIVND (reference sequence). CDR3 amino acids: CASSISRGSWTYEQYF. For the CDR3, the DNA is TGTGCCAGTAGTATAAGCAGGGGGAGTTGGACCTACGAGCAGTACTTC.

This clone showed up many times. This rearrangement joins TRBV28 to TRBJ1-2; possible D gene TRBD1, 5 bases. From germline, CDR1 is MDHEN and CDR2 SYDVKM. V lost 7 bases, J lost 7 bases, and 10 bases lay in between. This CDR3 contains 11 residues. The CDR3 nucleotides read TGTGCCAGCACCCTGGGGGGTGGCTACACCTTC. Translating it yields CASTLGGGYTF.

This clone was recorded a few times. V is TRBV12-5 and J is TRBJ1-2, with D possibly matching TRBD1 (6 bases). The CDR3 is 13 residues long. Germline loops: CDR1 LGHNT, CDR2 FRNRAP. V was cut by 5 bases and J by 7 bases, with 14 bases left in between. The CDR3 DNA reads TGTGCTAGTGGTACAACGACAGGTAGTGGCTACACCTTC. Protein sequence: CASGTTTGSGYTF.

This chain uses TRBV11-2 with TRBJ1-2; TRBD1 is a possible D gene (6 bases). The CDR3 loop spans 14 amino acids. V lost 3 bases and J 2 bases, leaving 10 bases between the germline ends. Germline CDR1 is SGHAT and CDR2 is FQNNGV. The CDR3 here is CASSLGQGNYGYTF. In DNA, the CDR3 is TGTGCCAGCAGCTTGGGACAAGGGAACTATGGCTACACCTTC.

The J gene is TRBJ1-2, the V gene TRBV29-1; maybe TRBD1 (5 bases). The CDR3 contains 13 residues. CDR1 is SQVTM, CDR2 ANQGSEA, per germline. Trimming left V 7 bases short and J 4 bases short, with 16 bases between. CDR3 nucleotides: TGCAGCGGCCTGGGGGGTTCACGCTATGGCTACACCTTC. Its translation: CSGLGGSRYGYTF.

V usage is TRBV5-4 and J usage is TRBJ1-2, with TRBD1 identical over 7 bases. The germline gives CDR1 SGHNT, CDR2 YYREEE (reference sequence). The V and J ends lost 3 bases and 6 bases, in that order; junction bases with no gene match: 11. This CDR3 has 15 residues. The CDR3 DNA sequence: TGTGCCAGCAGCTCTCGACAGGGCCTAACGAATGGCTACACCTTC. The encoded protein is CASSSRQGLTNGYTF. Using reference TRBV5-4 and TRBJ1-2 for the parts outside the CDR3, the full variable domain is ETGVTQSPTHLIKTRGQQVTLRCSSQSGHNTVSWYQQALGQGPQFIFQYYREEENGRGNFPPRFSGLQFPNYSSELNVNALELDDSALYLCASSSRQGLTNGYTFGSGTRLTVV.

V usage is TRBV5-1 and J usage is TRBJ2-7; TRBD2 is a possible D gene (5 bases). The CDR3 extends over 14 amino acids. V gave up 5 bases and J gave up 3 bases, with 15 bases separating them. The germline gives CDR1 SGHRS, CDR2 YFSETQ. CDR3 sequence reads: CASRMGVDHYEQYF. The CDR3 bases are TGCGCCAGCAGAATGGGAGTGGACCACTACGAGCAGTACTTC.

J is TRBJ2-3 and V is TRBV7-6; no reliable D call. V lost 0 bases to trimming and J lost 0 bases, with 7 bases between them. The CDR3 consists of 15 residues. CDR1 SGHVS and CDR2 FNYEAQ come from the germline V gene. The CDR3 nucleotides read TGTGCCAGCAGCTTAGCGTGGCCTAGCACAGATACGCAGTATTTT. This sequence encodes CASSLAWPSTDTQYF. The entire variable domain, with the rest obtained from reference TRBV7-6 and TRBJ2-3, is as follows: GAGVSQSPRYKVTKRGQDVALRCDPISGHVSLYWYRQALGQGPEFLTYFNYEAQQDKSGLPNDRFSAERPEGSISTLTIQRTEQRDSAMYRCASSLAWPSTDTQYFGPGTRLTVL.

The CDR3 region is CAWSSGGFYGYTF. The DNA of the CDR3 is TGTGCCTGGAGTAGCGGGGGATTCTATGGCTACACCTTC. The rearrangement joins TRBV30 to TRBJ1-2, with D perhaps TRBD1 (5 bases). Germline lookup yields CDR1 GTSNPN and CDR2 SVGIG (reference sequence). This CDR3 has 13 amino acids. Trimming removed 2 bases from V and 4 bases from J, with 11 bases in between.